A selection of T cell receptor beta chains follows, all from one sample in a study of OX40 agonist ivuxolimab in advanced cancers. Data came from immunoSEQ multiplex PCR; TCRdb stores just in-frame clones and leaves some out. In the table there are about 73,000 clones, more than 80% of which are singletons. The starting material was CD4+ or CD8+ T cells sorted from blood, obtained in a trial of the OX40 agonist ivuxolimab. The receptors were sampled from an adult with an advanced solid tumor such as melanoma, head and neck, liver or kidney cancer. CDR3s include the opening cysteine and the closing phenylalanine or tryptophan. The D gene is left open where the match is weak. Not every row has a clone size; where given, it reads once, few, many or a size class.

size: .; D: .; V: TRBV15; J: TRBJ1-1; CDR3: CATSNTQVNTEAFF; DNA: TGTGCCACCAGCAACACTCAGGTGAACACTGAAGCTTTCTTT
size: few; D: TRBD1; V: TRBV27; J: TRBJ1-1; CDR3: CASSLRGTGNTEAFF; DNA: TGTGCCAGCAGTTTACGCGGGACAGGGAACACTGAAGCTTTCTTT
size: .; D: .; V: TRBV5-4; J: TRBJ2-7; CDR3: CASSLGGPEQYF; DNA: TGTGCCAGCAGCTTGGGGGGGCCCGAGCAGTACTTC
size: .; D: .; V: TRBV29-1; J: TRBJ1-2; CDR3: CSAEQRNYGYTF; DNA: TGCAGCGCTGAACAGAGGAACTATGGCTACACCTTC
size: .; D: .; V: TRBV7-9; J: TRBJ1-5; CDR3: CASSSLYSNQPQHF; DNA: TGTGCCAGCAGCTCCCTATATAGCAATCAGCCCCAGCATTTT
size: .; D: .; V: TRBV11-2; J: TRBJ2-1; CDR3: CASSSTNYNEQFF; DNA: TGTGCCAGCAGCTCGACTAACTACAATGAGCAGTTCTTC
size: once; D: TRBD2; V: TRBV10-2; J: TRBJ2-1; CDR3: CASSVTSGDNEQFF; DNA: TGCGCCAGCAGTGTCACTAGCGGGGACAATGAGCAGTTCTTC
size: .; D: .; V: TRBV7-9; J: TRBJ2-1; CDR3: CASSTDPPFNEQFF; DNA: TGTGCCAGCAGCACTGACCCTCCCTTTAATGAGCAGTTCTTC
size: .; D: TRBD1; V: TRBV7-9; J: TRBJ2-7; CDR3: CASSNPGQGIDEQYF; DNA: TGTGCCAGCAGCAATCCGGGACAGGGGATCGACGAGCAGTACTTC
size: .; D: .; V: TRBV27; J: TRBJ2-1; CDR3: CASSLSAGNEQFF; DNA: TGTGCCAGCAGTTTAAGTGCAGGAAATGAGCAGTTCTTC
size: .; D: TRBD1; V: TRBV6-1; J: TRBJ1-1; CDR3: CASSTGGFYPEAFF; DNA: TGTGCCAGCAGTACAGGGGGCTTCTATCCTGAAGCTTTCTTT
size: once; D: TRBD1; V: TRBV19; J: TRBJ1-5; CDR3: CASSIRTGFNQPQHF; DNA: TGTGCCAGTAGTATACGGACAGGGTTCAATCAGCCCCAGCATTTT
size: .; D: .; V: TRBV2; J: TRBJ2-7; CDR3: CASSDGSYEQYF; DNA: TGTGCCAGCAGTGATGGATCCTACGAGCAGTACTTC
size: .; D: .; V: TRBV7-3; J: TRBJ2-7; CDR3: CASSLEAPYEQYF; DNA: TGTGCCAGCAGTTTGGAGGCCCCCTACGAGCAGTACTTC
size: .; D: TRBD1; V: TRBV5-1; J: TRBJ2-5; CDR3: CASSLSGTGLTKETQYF; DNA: TGCGCCAGCAGCTTGTCCGGGACAGGGTTGACGAAAGAGACCCAGTACTTC
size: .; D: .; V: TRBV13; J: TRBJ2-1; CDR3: CASSLPLPDEQFF; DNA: TGTGCCAGCAGCTTGCCACTTCCCGATGAGCAGTTCTTC